This T cell receptor (beta chain) was sequenced during a study of cytomegalovirus exposure and HLA in healthy donors. The overall study: The 90 to 150 validation repertoires, a later analysis reported, used the same platform as the 550 to 700 repertoires from the first cohort. Notes on the study in general: Reportedly, cytomegalovirus status was diagnosed with high sensitivity and specificity.

This clone appeared a few times. Its target is not known. The germline V gene encodes CDR1 SNHLY and CDR2 FYNNEI. This CDR3 spans 16 amino acids. J lost 1 base, V lost 6 bases, and 7 bases had no gene match. The table came from immunoSEQ multiplex PCR; TCRdb's copy has only in-frame clones and leaves some out. The repertoire holds 120,000 or so clones, with roughly 90% as singletons. Sequencing input: PBMCs. This receptor was identified in a woman in her late teens or twenties in good health and CMV-seronegative. V usage is TRBV2 and J usage is TRBJ1-2, with 11 positions matching TRBD1. CDR3 residues: CASRGMDRGHNYGYTF. The CDR3 coding sequence is TGTGCCAGCAGGGGAATGGACAGGGGGCATAACTATGGCTACACCTTC.